This T cell receptor beta chain was profiled in a study of shared clonotypes between healthy human individuals. The CDR3 has 14 residues. The V gene's germline CDR1 is MDHEN and CDR2 SYDVKM. Losses at the gene ends were 6 bases for V and 4 bases for J; bases not matched to a gene: 8. Each PCR replicate run on unsorted PBMC took in about 300 ng DNA, about 29,000 T cell genomes. Per the original methods: Junction-only immunoSEQ data arrived without quality scores, meaning filtering differed. Libraries were prepared by immunoSEQ multiplex PCR; TCRdb keeps only in-frame clonotypes and omits some of them. V and J calls and clone size are as listed in that table; D and trimming were resolved from the DNA. The sample holds around 530,000 clones, around 78% seen once.

Sequencing used PBMCs. The chain has TRBV28 and TRBJ1-2, with 7 bases lining up with TRBD1. The source of this sequence is a woman aged 40 to 49 in good health. Some clones in this sample may be carry-over from other donors' samples. The CDR3 DNA follows: TGTGCCAGCAGGGGAACAGGGGCCGCCTATGGCTACACCTTC. This encodes CASRGTGAAYGYTF.